This record looks at one T cell receptor beta chain sequence and its context. This sample was taken from a study of blood T cell repertoires in COVID-19. At the level of the study: Acute and convalescent COVID-19 samples came from the United States, Italy and Spain. In each case, the material was cDNA or gDNA derived from T cells, B-cell-depleted T cells, or PBMCs.

The CDR3 has 15 amino acids. Trimming stripped 4 bases from V and 0 bases from J, with 10 bases between. Germline CDR1 KGHSH, CDR2 LQKENI. In the authors' methods: Amplification of reference gene primers was used by the study to estimate nucleated cell counts. Here immunoSEQ multiplex PCR was the method, and the copy in TCRdb shows in-frame clones only, minus some. For V, J and clone size, that table is used; D and trimming come from the DNA. The repertoire holds 130,000 to 150,000 clones, with more than 75% as singletons. Source material: peripheral blood. This rearrangement joins TRBV18 to TRBJ1-5, with a tentative D call TRBD1 (6 bases). The receptor was derived from a woman in her forties or fifties with active or convalescent COVID-19. The CDR3 loop is CASSLSDSSNQPQHF. The CDR3 DNA reads TGTGCCAGCTCACTTTCGGACAGTAGCAATCAGCCCCAGCATTTT.